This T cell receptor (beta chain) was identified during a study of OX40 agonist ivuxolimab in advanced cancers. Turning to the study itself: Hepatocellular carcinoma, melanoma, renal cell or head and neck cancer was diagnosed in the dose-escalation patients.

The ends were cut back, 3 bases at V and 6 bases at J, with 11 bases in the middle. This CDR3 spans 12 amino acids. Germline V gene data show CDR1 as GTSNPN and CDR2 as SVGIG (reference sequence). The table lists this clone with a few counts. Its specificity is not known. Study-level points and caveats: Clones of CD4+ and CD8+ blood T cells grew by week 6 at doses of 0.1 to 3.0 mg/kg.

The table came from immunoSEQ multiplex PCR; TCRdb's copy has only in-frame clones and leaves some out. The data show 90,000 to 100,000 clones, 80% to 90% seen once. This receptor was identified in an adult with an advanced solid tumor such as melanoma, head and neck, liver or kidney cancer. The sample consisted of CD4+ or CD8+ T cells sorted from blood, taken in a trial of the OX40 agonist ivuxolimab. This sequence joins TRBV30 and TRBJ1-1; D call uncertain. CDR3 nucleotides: TGTGCCTGGAGGAGGCAAAGCGCTGAAGCTTTCTTT. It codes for CAWRRQSAEAFF.